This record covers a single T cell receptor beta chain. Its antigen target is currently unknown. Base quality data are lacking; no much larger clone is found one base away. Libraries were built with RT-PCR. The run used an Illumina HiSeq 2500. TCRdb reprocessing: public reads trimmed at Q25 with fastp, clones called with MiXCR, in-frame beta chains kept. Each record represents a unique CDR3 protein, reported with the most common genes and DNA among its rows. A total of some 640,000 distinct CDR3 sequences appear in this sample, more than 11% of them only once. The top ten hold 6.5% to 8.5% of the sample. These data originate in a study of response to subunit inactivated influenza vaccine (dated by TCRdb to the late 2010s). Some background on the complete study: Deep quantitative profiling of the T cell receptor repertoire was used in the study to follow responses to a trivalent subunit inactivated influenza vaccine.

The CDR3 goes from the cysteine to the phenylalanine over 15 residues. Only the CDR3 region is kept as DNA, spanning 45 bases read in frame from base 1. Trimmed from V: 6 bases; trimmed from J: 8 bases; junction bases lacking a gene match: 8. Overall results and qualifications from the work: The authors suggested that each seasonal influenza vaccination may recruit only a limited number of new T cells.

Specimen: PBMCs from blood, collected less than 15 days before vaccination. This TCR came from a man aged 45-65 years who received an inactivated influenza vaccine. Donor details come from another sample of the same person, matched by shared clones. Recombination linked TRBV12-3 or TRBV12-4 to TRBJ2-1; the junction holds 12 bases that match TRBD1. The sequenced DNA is TGTGCCAGCAGGGGACAGGGGGCAGGAATCGATGAGCAGTTCTTC. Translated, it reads CASRGQGAGIDEQFF.